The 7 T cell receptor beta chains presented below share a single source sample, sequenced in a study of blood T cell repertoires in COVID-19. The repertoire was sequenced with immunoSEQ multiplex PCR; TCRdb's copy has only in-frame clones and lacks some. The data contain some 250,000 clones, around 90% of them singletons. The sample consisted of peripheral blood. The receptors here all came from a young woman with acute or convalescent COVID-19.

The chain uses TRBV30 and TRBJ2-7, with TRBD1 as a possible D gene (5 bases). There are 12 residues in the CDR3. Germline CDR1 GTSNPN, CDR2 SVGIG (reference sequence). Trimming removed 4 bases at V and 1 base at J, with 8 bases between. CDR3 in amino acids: CAWTPGSYEQYF. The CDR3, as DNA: TGTGCCTGGACCCCAGGGTCCTACGAGCAGTACTTC.

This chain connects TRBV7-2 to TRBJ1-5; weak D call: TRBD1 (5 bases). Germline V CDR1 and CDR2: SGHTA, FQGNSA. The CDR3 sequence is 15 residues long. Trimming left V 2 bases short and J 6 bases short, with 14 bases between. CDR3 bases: TGTGCCAGCAGCTTACTGGCACAGGTTGGTCAGCCCCAGCATTTT. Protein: CASSLLAQVGQPQHF.

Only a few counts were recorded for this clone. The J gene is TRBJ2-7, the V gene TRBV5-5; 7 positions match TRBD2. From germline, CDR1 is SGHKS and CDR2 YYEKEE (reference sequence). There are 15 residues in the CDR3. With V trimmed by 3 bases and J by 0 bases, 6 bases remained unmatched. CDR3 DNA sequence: TGTGCCAGCAGCTACACCCCTAGCGGCTCCTACGAGCAGTACTTC. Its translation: CASSYTPSGSYEQYF.

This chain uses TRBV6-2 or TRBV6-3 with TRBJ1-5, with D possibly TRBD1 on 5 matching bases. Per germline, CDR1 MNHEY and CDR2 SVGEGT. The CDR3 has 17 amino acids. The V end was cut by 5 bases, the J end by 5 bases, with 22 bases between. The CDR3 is CASSPIGAGFNDQPQHF. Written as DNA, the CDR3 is TGTGCCAGCAGTCCCATAGGGGCAGGGTTCAACGATCAGCCCCAGCATTTT.

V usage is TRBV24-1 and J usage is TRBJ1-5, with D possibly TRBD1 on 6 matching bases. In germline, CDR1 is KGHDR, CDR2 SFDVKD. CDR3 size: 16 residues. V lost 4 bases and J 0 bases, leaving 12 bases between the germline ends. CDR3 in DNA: TGTGCCACCAGTGACCGGGACACATATAGCAATCAGCCCCAGCATTTT. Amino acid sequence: CATSDRDTYSNQPQHF.

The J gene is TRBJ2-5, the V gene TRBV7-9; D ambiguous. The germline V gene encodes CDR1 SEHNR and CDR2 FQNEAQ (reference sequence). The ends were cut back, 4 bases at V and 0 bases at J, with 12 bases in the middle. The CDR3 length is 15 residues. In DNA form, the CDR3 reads TGTGCCAGCAGCTCCGTCCGCGGTTACCAAGAGACCCAGTACTTC. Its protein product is CASSSVRGYQETQYF.

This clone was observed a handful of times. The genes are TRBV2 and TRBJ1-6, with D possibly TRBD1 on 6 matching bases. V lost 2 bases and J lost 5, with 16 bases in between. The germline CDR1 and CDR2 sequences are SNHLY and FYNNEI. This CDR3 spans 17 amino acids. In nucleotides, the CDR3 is TGTGCCAGCAGTGAATTGTGGGCCGGGACAAATAATTCACCCCTCCACTTT. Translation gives CASSELWAGTNNSPLHF.